This T cell receptor (beta chain) is from a study of early T cells in non-severe SARS-CoV-2 infection. Turning to the study itself: From unsorted whole blood, bulk RNA was sequenced, and the chains remained unpaired. Overall study findings and caveats: Anti-spike CD8 specificities were favored by VDJdb matching, whose results missed private and CD4 specificities.

For this clonotype: Its antigen is unidentified.

V gave up 2 bases and J gave up 6 bases; unmatched junction bases: 9. From germline, CDR1 is KGHSH and CDR2 LQKENI. This CDR3 region has 15 residues. Unique molecular identifiers were affixed to single, distinct cDNA molecules. TCRdb redid the calling of the 5' RACE reads with MiXCR, one entry per CDR3 protein. The table lists approximately 52,000 distinct CDR3 sequences, 8% of them singletons, with roughly 9.9% in the top ten. The V call is TRBV18, the J call TRBJ2-7; TRBD1 matches 8 bases. This receptor was taken from an adult who was a healthcare worker with PCR-confirmed SARS-CoV-2 infection or an uninfected control (not recorded which). What was sequenced was whole blood. CDR3 in DNA: TGTGCCAGCTCACCAATGTTGGCAGGGGGCGGCGAGCAGTACTTC. As protein: CASSPMLAGGGEQYF.